The 29 T cell receptor beta chains listed next were all sequenced from one sample in a study of cytomegalovirus exposure and HLA in healthy donors. Primers for the PCR totalled 60 Vbeta and 13 Jbeta. Sequenced by immunoSEQ multiplex PCR; TCRdb stores in-frame clones only, minus some. The sample holds some 140,000 clones. The specimen was PBMCs. The receptors shown here come from a woman aged 40 to 50 in good health and CMV-seronegative.

The chain is built from TRBV27 and TRBJ2-6; D possibly corresponds to TRBD2 (7 bases). Germline CDR1 MNHEY, CDR2 SMNVEV (reference sequence). CDR3 length equals 15 residues. Trimming took 4 bases from V and 10 from J, leaving 17 bases between them. The CDR3 nucleotides are TGTGCCAGCAGTTCGGGGGGACATTTAGGGAACGTCCTGACTTTC. The encoded protein is CASSSGGHLGNVLTF.

The chain is built from TRBV5-4 and TRBJ2-7; 12 nucleotides align to TRBD1. The CDR3 length is 14 residues. Germline values: CDR1 SGHNT, CDR2 YYREEE (reference sequence). Unmatched junction bases numbered 0, after V lost 3 bases and J lost 2 bases. CDR3 coding DNA: TGTGCCAGCAGCTGGGACAGGGGGCCCTACGAGCAGTACTTC. It encodes CASSWDRGPYEQYF.

CDR3 sequence: CASSFDRGYEQYF. The CDR3 DNA follows: TGTGCCAGCAGCTTCGACAGGGGCTACGAGCAGTACTTC. The V call is TRBV7-2, the J call TRBJ2-7; 8 nucleotides agree with TRBD1. CDR3 length: 13 residues. J lost 3 bases, V lost 3 bases, and 1 base had no gene match. Germline lookup yields CDR1 SGHTA and CDR2 FQGNSA.

The chain is built from TRBV7-2 and TRBJ1-5; 10 bases fit TRBD1. The CDR3 length is 16 residues. The V segment lost 0 bases and the J segment 3 bases; nucleotides outside the gene matches: 2. Germline CDR1 reads SGHTA; CDR2 reads FQGNSA. For the CDR3, the DNA is TGTGCCAGCAGCTTAGCCGGGACAGGGGACAATCAGCCCCAGCATTTT. Translation gives CASSLAGTGDNQPQHF.

The chain combines TRBV6-1 with TRBJ2-3; no reliable D call. From germline, CDR1 is MNHNS and CDR2 SASEGT. CDR3 length: 13 residues. V dropped 6 bases and J dropped 0 bases, with 7 bases sitting between them. The CDR3 sequence is CASRGVSTDTQYF. In nucleotides, the CDR3 is TGTGCCAGCAGAGGAGTTAGCACAGATACGCAGTATTTT.

By frequency, this clone registers medium-sized. The chain employs TRBV5-1 and TRBJ1-5, with a weak D call TRBD1 (5 bases). Germline V CDR1 and CDR2: SGHRS, YFSETQ. The CDR3 covers 16 residues. Trimming pared 1 base from V and 4 bases from J, leaving 15 bases between. CDR3 in amino acids: CASSLYPTESNQPQHF. In nucleotides, the CDR3 is TGCGCCAGCAGCTTGTATCCGACAGAAAGTAATCAGCCCCAGCATTTT.

CDR3 nucleotides: TGTGCCAGCCATAGACTAGCGGGGGCCACAGATACGCAGTATTTT. Translation: CASHRLAGATDTQYF. The chain carries TRBV6-1 and TRBJ2-3, with 12 bases identical to TRBD2. Germline V gene lookup returns CDR1 MNHNS and CDR2 SASEGT. V shed 8 bases, J shed 2 bases, and the junction held 5 bases outside the gene matches. This CDR3 has 15 amino acids.

The chain couples TRBV6-1 to TRBJ1-1; 10 bases map to TRBD1. V lost 4 bases, J lost 5 bases, and 10 bases stayed unmatched. The CDR3 consists of 16 residues. Germline assignment: CDR1 MNHNS and CDR2 SASEGT. CDR3 sequence: CASSARQGAPETEAFF. In DNA, the CDR3 is TGTGCCAGCAGTGCACGACAGGGGGCCCCCGAGACTGAAGCTTTCTTT.

J is TRBJ1-1 and V is TRBV19, with 8 bases that match TRBD1. CDR3 size: 14 residues. With 6 bases clipped from V and 0 bases from J, the junction kept 3 bases outside the gene matches. The germline gives CDR1 LNHDA, CDR2 SQIVND (reference sequence). This CDR3 is CASSLQGVNTEAFF. The DNA for the CDR3 is TGTGCCAGTAGCTTACAGGGGGTGAACACTGAAGCTTTCTTT.

The chain recombines TRBV7-2 with TRBJ1-2; D may be TRBD1 (6 bases). The V gene lost 0 bases and the J gene lost 8 bases, with 16 bases spanning the gap. Per the germline V gene, CDR1 is SGHTA and CDR2 is FQGNSA. CDR3 length: 15 residues. The CDR3 loop is CASSLAWTARGGYTF. The CDR3 bases are TGTGCCAGCAGCTTAGCTTGGACAGCGAGGGGCGGCTACACCTTC. Complete variable domain (other parts from reference TRBV7-2 and TRBJ1-2): GAGVSQSPSNKVTEKGKDVELRCDPISGHTALYWYRQSLGQGLEFLIYFQGNSAPDKSGLPSDRFSAERTGGSVSTLTIQRTQQEDSAVYLCASSLAWTARGGYTFGSGTRLTVV.

The V gene is TRBV9, the J gene TRBJ1-1; maybe TRBD1 (5 bases). The ends were cut back, 0 bases at V and 4 bases at J, with 10 bases in the middle. This CDR3 has 14 residues. Per germline, CDR1 SGDLS and CDR2 YYNGEE. The CDR3 reads CASSVGQGGTEAFF. DNA of the CDR3: TGTGCCAGCAGCGTAGGGCAGGGAGGCACTGAAGCTTTCTTT. The full variable domain, rest sourced from reference TRBV9 and TRBJ1-1, is DSGVTQTPKHLITATGQRVTLRCSPRSGDLSVYWYQQSLDQGLQFLIQYYNGEERAKGNILERFSAQQFPDLHSELNLSSLELGDSALYFCASSVGQGGTEAFFGQGTRLTVV.

The gene calls are TRBV7-6 and TRBJ1-6, with D perhaps matching TRBD1 (5 bases). Trimming took off 11 bases at V and 7 bases at J, with 15 bases between the two ends. The CDR3 loop spans 13 amino acids. Germline CDR1 SGHVS, CDR2 FNYEAQ. The CDR3 DNA sequence: TGTGCCGTTGGCGGGACGGTAAATTCACCCCTCCACTTT. Translation gives CAVGGTVNSPLHF.

The chain recombines TRBV5-1 with TRBJ1-5; 9 bases fit TRBD1. Germline V lookup: CDR1 SGHRS, CDR2 YFSETQ. The V and J ends lost 3 bases and 1 base, in that order; junction bases with no gene match: 2. The CDR3 loop spans 15 amino acids. For the CDR3, the DNA is TGCGCCAGCAGCTGGACAGGGGAGAGCAATCAGCCCCAGCATTTT. Its translation: CASSWTGESNQPQHF.

The rearrangement uses TRBV28 and TRBJ2-7, with D possibly matching TRBD2 (6 bases). V gave up 4 bases and J gave up 2 bases, with 18 bases separating them. This CDR3 spans 16 amino acids. The V gene's germline CDR1 is MDHEN and CDR2 SYDVKM. CDR3 region: CASSSGEEWGTYEQYF. CDR3 DNA: TGTGCCAGCAGTTCGGGAGAGGAGTGGGGGACCTACGAGCAGTACTTC.

This rearrangement joins TRBV6-5 to TRBJ1-3; D possibly corresponds to TRBD1 (5 bases). The CDR3 contains 14 residues. V was trimmed by 3 bases and J by 11 bases, leaving 17 bases between them. Germline V CDR1 and CDR2: MNHEY, SVGAGI. The chain's CDR3 is CASSYGGTSSAIYF. CDR3 nucleotide sequence: TGTGCCAGCAGTTATGGTGGGACTAGCTCCGCCATATATTTT.

The chain links TRBV4-3 to TRBJ2-1, with 7 bases identical to TRBD2. The CDR3 totals 14 residues. V lost 2 bases and J lost 5; bases outside the gene matches: 3. Germline assignment: CDR1 LGHNA and CDR2 YSLEER. This chain's CDR3 is CASSQQAGNNEQFF. The DNA of the CDR3 is TGCGCCAGCAGCCAACAAGCGGGGAACAATGAGCAGTTCTTC.

The rearrangement uses TRBV9 and TRBJ1-6; no reliable D call. This CDR3 spans 16 amino acids. Per the germline V gene, CDR1 is SGDLS and CDR2 is YYNGEE. With 4 bases removed from V and 2 bases from J, the gap between germline ends came to 13 bases. CDR3 region: CASSTYERPYNSPLHF. The CDR3 coding sequence is TGTGCCAGCAGCACATATGAACGTCCCTATAATTCACCCCTCCACTTT.

The V call is TRBV10-3, the J call TRBJ2-3; 8 nucleotides agree with TRBD1. The junction had 22 bases not matched to a gene; V was cut back by 5 bases and J by 0 bases. The CDR3 has 21 amino acids. In germline, CDR1 is ENHRY, CDR2 SYGVKD. CDR3 residues: CAISYKRGPGQVTSSTDTQYF. Written as DNA, the CDR3 is TGTGCCATCAGTTATAAGAGGGGCCCGGGACAGGTGACCTCCAGCACAGATACGCAGTATTTT.

The chain links TRBV4-1 to TRBJ1-1; TRBD1 aligns across 9 bases. In germline, CDR1 is MGHRA, CDR2 YSYEKL. The V gene end was trimmed by 6 bases and the J gene end by 1 base; junction bases not matched to a gene: 6. CDR3 length equals 15 residues. The CDR3 DNA sequence: TGCGCCAGCAGAGACAGGGACAGGGCGAACACTGAAGCTTTCTTT. Protein: CASRDRDRANTEAFF.

The rearrangement joins TRBV5-6 to TRBJ2-3, with D hard to call. Germline CDR1 reads SGHDT; CDR2 reads YYEEEE. The CDR3 contains 12 residues. V was shortened by 3 bases and J by 6 bases, with 8 bases between the two germline ends. The CDR3 protein is CASSSTRDTQYF. DNA of the CDR3: TGTGCCAGCAGCTCCACCAGGGATACGCAGTATTTT.

The CDR3 loop reads CASGQGIAYEQYF. The CDR3 coding sequence is TGTGCCAGCGGACAGGGAATAGCCTACGAGCAGTACTTC. This chain uses TRBV6-5 with TRBJ2-7, with 8 bases identical to TRBD1. CDR1 and CDR2 (germline): MNHEY, SVGAGI. The CDR3 is 13 residues long. Trimming removed 8 bases from V and 2 bases from J; junction bases left unmatched: 5.

This chain links TRBV5-1 with TRBJ2-7, with TRBD1 matching over 8 bases. Germline CDR1 is SGHRS and CDR2 is YFSETQ. J was trimmed by 1 base and V by 4 bases; bases with no gene match: 13. This CDR3 is 17 amino acids long. As DNA, the CDR3 is TGCGCCAGCAGCCAAAAAGCCACAGGGGGGATATCCTACGAGCAGTACTTC. This translates into CASSQKATGGISYEQYF.

V usage is TRBV7-9 and J usage is TRBJ1-5, with 7 nucleotides matching TRBD1. V shed 4 bases and J 5 bases; nucleotides not matched to a gene: 2. Germline V gene sequence: CDR1 SEHNR, CDR2 FQNEAQ (reference sequence). The CDR3 runs 13 residues. In DNA form, the CDR3 reads TGTGCCAGCAGCTCGACAGGGTATCAGCCCCAGCATTTT. Protein product: CASSSTGYQPQHF.

The chain carries TRBV9 and TRBJ1-2; weak D call: TRBD1 (5 bases). Per the germline V gene, CDR1 is SGDLS and CDR2 is YYNGEE. The CDR3 has 16 amino acids. Trimming took off 4 bases at V and 1 base at J, with 17 bases between the two ends. Written as DNA, the CDR3 is TGTGCCAGCAGCTCAGACCAAGGGGCCTTTAACTATGGCTACACCTTC. Translation: CASSSDQGAFNYGYTF. The full variable domain, completed using reference TRBV9 and TRBJ1-2, is DSGVTQTPKHLITATGQRVTLRCSPRSGDLSVYWYQQSLDQGLQFLIQYYNGEERAKGNILERFSAQQFPDLHSELNLSSLELGDSALYFCASSSDQGAFNYGYTFGSGTRLTVV.

The chain has TRBV18 and TRBJ2-7, with 11 bases lining up with TRBD2. Per the germline V gene, CDR1 is KGHSH and CDR2 is LQKENI. The CDR3 is 16 amino acids. The V gene end was trimmed by 1 base and the J gene end by 2 bases; junction bases not matched to a gene: 4. The CDR3, as DNA: TGTGCCAGCTCACCACTAACTAGCGGGGGCACCTACGAGCAGTACTTC. As protein: CASSPLTSGGTYEQYF.

The chain recombines TRBV19 with TRBJ2-5, with D possibly TRBD2 on 6 matching bases. V lost 1 base, J lost 4 bases, and 10 bases lay in between. The CDR3 is 14 amino acids. In germline, CDR1 is LNHDA, CDR2 SQIVND (reference sequence). The CDR3 bases are TGTGCCAGTAGTATAGCGGGGGTGGGAGAGACCCAGTACTTC. Amino acid sequence: CASSIAGVGETQYF.

The chain carries TRBV7-9 and TRBJ2-7, with 9 bases lining up with TRBD2. Germline CDR1 is SEHNR and CDR2 is FQNEAQ (reference sequence). The length of the CDR3 is 15 residues. Trimming removed 7 bases from V and 6 bases from J; junction bases left unmatched: 13. The CDR3 here is CASNPAGGSGLEQYF. The CDR3 DNA reads TGTGCCAGCAACCCAGCGGGGGGATCCGGCCTCGAGCAGTACTTC. Full variable domain (missing parts from reference TRBV7-9 and TRBJ2-7): DTGVSQNPRHKITKRGQNVTFRCDPISEHNRLYWYRQTLGQGPEFLTYFQNEAQLEKSRLLSDRFSAERPKGSFSTLEIQRTEQGDSAMYLCASNPAGGSGLEQYFGPGTRLTVT.

The chain carries TRBV19 and TRBJ2-1; maybe TRBD1 (5 bases). The CDR3 runs 14 residues. Looked up from germline, CDR1 is LNHDA and CDR2 is SQIVND (reference sequence). Trimming pared 5 bases from V and 1 base from J, leaving 9 bases between. The chain's CDR3 is CASSLPGSYNEQFF. The CDR3 DNA reads TGTGCCAGTAGTTTACCAGGGTCCTACAATGAGCAGTTCTTC.

The gene calls are TRBV6-1 and TRBJ1-5; D gene unclear. The V end was cut by 6 bases, the J end by 3 bases, with 6 bases between. This CDR3 comprises 12 residues. CDR1 is MNHNS, CDR2 SASEGT, per germline. The CDR3 coding sequence is TGTGCCAGCAGGGAGATCAATCAGCCCCAGCATTTT. Protein sequence: CASREINQPQHF.